A selection of T cell receptor beta chains follows, all from one sample in a study of identical twins. TCRdb processed the 5' RACE reads anew with MiXCR; each CDR3 protein has one entry. The data show roughly 720,000 distinct CDR3 sequences, 15% to 20% seen once. These records were also assigned to another study, of T cells expressing NK-cell markers.

Sequencing was performed on PBMCs. Every receptor here comes from a woman aged 18-35 years in good health. Both conserved end residues are part of each CDR3. The D gene is left open where the match is weak. Part of the rows lack a size; the others show once, few, many or a class for expanded clones.

size: -
D: -
V: TRBV20-1
J: TRBJ1-4
CDR3: CSAEHRRGEKLFF
DNA: TGCAGTGCCGAGCACAGGCGTGGAGAAAAACTGTTTTTT

size: many
D: -
V: TRBV6-5
J: TRBJ1-4
CDR3: CASSYSGTEDEKLFF
DNA: TGTGCCAGCAGTTACTCTGGTACAGAAGATGAAAAACTGTTTTTT

size: few
D: -
V: TRBV7-2
J: TRBJ1-5
CDR3: CASSFWADQPQHF
DNA: TGTGCCAGCAGCTTTTGGGCTGATCAGCCCCAGCATTTT

size: -
D: -
V: TRBV7-9
J: TRBJ1-5
CDR3: CASSEHQPQHF
DNA: TGTGCCAGCAGCGAGCATCAGCCCCAGCATTTT

size: few
D: -
V: TRBV6-6
J: TRBJ1-5
CDR3: CASLDRSNQPQHF
DNA: TGTGCCAGCCTCGACAGAAGCAATCAGCCCCAGCATTTT

size: -
D: TRBD1
V: TRBV15
J: TRBJ2-7
CDR3: CATSNGQASYEQYF
DNA: TGTGCCACCAGCAACGGACAGGCCTCCTACGAGCAGTACTTC

size: few
D: -
V: TRBV9
J: TRBJ2-3
CDR3: CASSVTLTDTQYF
DNA: TGTGCCAGCAGCGTGACTCTTACAGATACGCAGTATTTT

size: many
D: TRBD2
V: TRBV20-1
J: TRBJ2-3
CDR3: CSAFSFSGTMDTQYF
DNA: TGCAGTGCATTTAGTTTTAGCGGGACCATGGATACGCAGTATTTT

size: many
D: -
V: TRBV3-1
J: TRBJ2-5
CDR3: CASSQEVASPQETQYF
DNA: TGTGCCAGCAGCCAAGAAGTGGCTAGCCCACAAGAGACCCAGTACTTC

size: -
D: -
V: TRBV27
J: TRBJ2-6
CDR3: CASTTAWMTESGANVLTF
DNA: TGTGCCAGCACGACAGCCTGGATGACGGAATCTGGGGCCAACGTCCTGACTTTC

size: -
D: -
V: TRBV15
J: TRBJ2-1
CDR3: CATSRGSSSYNEQFF
DNA: TGTGCCACCAGCAGAGGGTCGAGCTCCTACAATGAGCAGTTCTTC

size: few
D: -
V: TRBV18
J: TRBJ1-1
CDR3: CASSPFRDGEAFF
DNA: TGTGCCAGCTCACCATTCCGGGACGGCGAAGCTTTCTTT

size: -
D: TRBD1
V: TRBV11-3
J: TRBJ2-7
CDR3: CASSLLTGATYEQYF
DNA: TGTGCCAGCAGCTTATTGACAGGGGCCACCTACGAGCAGTACTTC

size: many
D: TRBD1
V: TRBV20-1
J: TRBJ2-7
CDR3: CSALKEGASGEQYF
DNA: TGCAGTGCCCTTAAAGAGGGGGCAAGTGGCGAGCAGTACTTC

size: few
D: TRBD2
V: TRBV6-1
J: TRBJ2-5
CDR3: CASRRGGEETQYF
DNA: TGTGCCAGCAGACGGGGGGGGGAAGAGACCCAGTACTTC

size: -
D: TRBD1
V: TRBV12-3/TRBV12-4
J: TRBJ1-2
CDR3: CASSLVGGGKRNYGYTF
DNA: TGTGCCAGCAGTTTAGTCGGAGGGGGCAAAAGGAACTATGGCTACACCTTC

size: -
D: -
V: TRBV13
J: TRBJ2-7
CDR3: CASRATGHLPDEQYF
DNA: TGTGCCAGCAGAGCAACAGGCCACCTTCCCGACGAGCAGTACTTC

size: -
D: -
V: TRBV12-3/TRBV12-4
J: TRBJ1-5
CDR3: CASSLRSGNQPQHF
DNA: TGTGCCAGCAGTTTACGGAGCGGGAATCAGCCCCAGCATTTT

size: -
D: -
V: TRBV10-2
J: TRBJ2-5
CDR3: CASSSPPNQETQYF
DNA: TGCGCCAGCAGTAGCCCCCCTAACCAAGAGACCCAGTACTTC

size: -
D: -
V: TRBV12-3/TRBV12-4
J: TRBJ2-5
CDR3: CASSYLGRETQYF
DNA: TGTGCCAGCAGTTACCTGGGCCGGGAGACCCAGTACTTC

size: many
D: -
V: TRBV7-9
J: TRBJ2-1
CDR3: CASSLEGGAGKFF
DNA: TGTGCCAGCAGCTTAGAAGGGGGCGCGGGAAAGTTCTTC

size: many
D: -
V: TRBV20-1
J: TRBJ1-4
CDR3: CSASPLTGSTNEKLFF
DNA: TGCAGTGCTAGTCCCCTCACAGGGTCAACTAATGAAAAACTGTTTTTT

size: -
D: -
V: TRBV2
J: TRBJ1-5
CDR3: CASTWGRGNQPQHF
DNA: TGTGCCAGCACCTGGGGTAGGGGCAATCAGCCCCAGCATTTT

size: -
D: -
V: TRBV15
J: TRBJ2-5
CDR3: CATSRVGRPQETQYF
DNA: TGTGCCACCAGCAGAGTCGGGCGACCTCAAGAGACCCAGTACTTC

size: -
D: -
V: TRBV7-2
J: TRBJ2-1
CDR3: CASSSGGRGRRAFF
DNA: TGTGCCAGCAGCTCCGGGGGGCGGGGCCGCCGTGCGTTCTTC

size: -
D: TRBD2
V: TRBV20-1
J: TRBJ2-7
CDR3: CSANSAGGPVMYEQYF
DNA: TGCAGTGCTAATTCGGCGGGAGGGCCGGTTATGTACGAGCAGTACTTC

size: -
D: TRBD2
V: TRBV7-2
J: TRBJ2-7
CDR3: CASSISGSLLHEQYF
DNA: TGTGCCAGCAGCATTAGCGGGAGTTTGCTCCACGAGCAGTACTTC

size: -
D: -
V: TRBV20-1
J: TRBJ1-2
CDR3: CSAPRGSAGYTF
DNA: TGCAGTGCTCCTAGAGGTAGCGCTGGCTACACCTTC

size: -
D: -
V: TRBV2
J: TRBJ1-1
CDR3: CASSPERGMPEAFF
DNA: TGTGCCAGCAGTCCTGAGCGGGGGATGCCTGAAGCTTTCTTT

size: few
D: TRBD2
V: TRBV5-1
J: TRBJ2-3
CDR3: CASSPLLAGGRDTQYF
DNA: TGCGCCAGCAGCCCACTGTTAGCGGGGGGGCGAGATACGCAGTATTTT

size: -
D: TRBD1
V: TRBV12-5
J: TRBJ2-2
CDR3: CASGLVLGQGNTGELFF
DNA: TGTGCTAGTGGTTTGGTACTCGGACAGGGGAACACCGGGGAGCTGTTTTTT

size: few
D: -
V: TRBV20-1
J: TRBJ2-6
CDR3: CSAVTPGNGLTF
DNA: TGCAGTGCCGTTACTCCAGGGAATGGCCTGACTTTC

size: -
D: TRBD2
V: TRBV7-2
J: TRBJ2-7
CDR3: CASSRTSGTPSYEQYF
DNA: TGTGCCAGCAGCCGGACTAGCGGGACCCCCTCCTACGAGCAGTACTTC

size: -
D: TRBD1
V: TRBV6-2/TRBV6-3
J: TRBJ2-7
CDR3: CASITGGSEQYF
DNA: TGTGCCAGCATCACAGGGGGTAGCGAGCAGTACTTC

size: many
D: TRBD2
V: TRBV7-6
J: TRBJ2-3
CDR3: CASSLGLAGGASTDTQYF
DNA: TGTGCCAGCAGCTTAGGACTAGCGGGGGGGGCAAGCACAGATACGCAGTATTTT

size: few
D: TRBD2
V: TRBV9
J: TRBJ2-1
CDR3: CASSASWGGGIHNEQFF
DNA: TGTGCCAGCAGCGCCTCGTGGGGGGGAGGAATACACAATGAGCAGTTCTTC

size: -
D: -
V: TRBV5-5
J: TRBJ2-5
CDR3: CASSPNAGFALGSQYF
DNA: TGTGCCAGCAGCCCCAACGCTGGGTTTGCCCTCGGGTCCCAGTACTTC

size: few
D: -
V: TRBV7-3
J: TRBJ2-3
CDR3: CASSAFNTDTQYF
DNA: TGTGCCAGCAGCGCCTTCAACACAGATACGCAGTATTTT

size: few
D: -
V: TRBV6-4
J: TRBJ2-2
CDR3: CASSDGERGELFF
DNA: TGTGCCAGCAGTGACGGGGAACGGGGGGAGCTGTTTTTT

size: -
D: -
V: TRBV20-1
J: TRBJ2-7
CDR3: CSARDVEISYEQYF
DNA: TGCAGTGCTAGAGATGTGGAAATATCCTACGAGCAGTACTTC

size: few
D: -
V: TRBV4-3
J: TRBJ2-7
CDR3: CASSQDLGRPYEQYF
DNA: TGCGCCAGCAGCCAAGATCTGGGACGCCCCTACGAGCAGTACTTC